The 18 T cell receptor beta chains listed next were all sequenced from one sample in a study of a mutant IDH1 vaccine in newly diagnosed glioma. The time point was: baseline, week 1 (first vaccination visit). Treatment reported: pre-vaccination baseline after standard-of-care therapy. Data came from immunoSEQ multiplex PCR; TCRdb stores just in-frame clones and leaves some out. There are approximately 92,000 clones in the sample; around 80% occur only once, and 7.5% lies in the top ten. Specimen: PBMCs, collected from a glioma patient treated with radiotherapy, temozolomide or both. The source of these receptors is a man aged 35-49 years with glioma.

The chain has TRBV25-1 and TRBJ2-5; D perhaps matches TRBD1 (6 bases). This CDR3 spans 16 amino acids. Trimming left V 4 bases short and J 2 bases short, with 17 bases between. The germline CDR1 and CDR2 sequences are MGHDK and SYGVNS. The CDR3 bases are TGTGCCAGCAGTGGGATACAGGGTTTGGGGCAAGAGACCCAGTACTTC. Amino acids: CASSGIQGLGQETQYF.

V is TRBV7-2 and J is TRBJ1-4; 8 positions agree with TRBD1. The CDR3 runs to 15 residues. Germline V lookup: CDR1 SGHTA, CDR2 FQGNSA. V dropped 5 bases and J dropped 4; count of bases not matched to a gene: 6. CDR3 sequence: CASSLWTGNNEKLFF. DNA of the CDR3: TGTGCCAGCAGCCTCTGGACAGGGAATAATGAAAAACTGTTTTTT.

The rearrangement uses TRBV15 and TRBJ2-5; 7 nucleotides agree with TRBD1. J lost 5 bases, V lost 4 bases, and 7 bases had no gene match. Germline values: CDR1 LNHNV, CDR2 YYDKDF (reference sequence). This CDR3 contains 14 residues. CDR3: CATSTRQGGETQYF. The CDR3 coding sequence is TGTGCCACCAGCACCAGACAGGGTGGGGAGACCCAGTACTTC.

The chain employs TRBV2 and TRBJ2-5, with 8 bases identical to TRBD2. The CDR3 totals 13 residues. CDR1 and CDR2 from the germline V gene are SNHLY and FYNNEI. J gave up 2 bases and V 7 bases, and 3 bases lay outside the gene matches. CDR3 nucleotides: TGTGCCAGCACCCGGGGGGGGCAAGAGACCCAGTACTTC. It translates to CASTRGGQETQYF.

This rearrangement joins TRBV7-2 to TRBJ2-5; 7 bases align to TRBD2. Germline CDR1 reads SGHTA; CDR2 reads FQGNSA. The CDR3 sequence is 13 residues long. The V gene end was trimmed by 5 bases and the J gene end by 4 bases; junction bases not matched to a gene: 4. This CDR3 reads CASSLGLGETQYF. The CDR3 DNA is TGTGCCAGCAGCCTCGGACTAGGAGAGACCCAGTACTTC.

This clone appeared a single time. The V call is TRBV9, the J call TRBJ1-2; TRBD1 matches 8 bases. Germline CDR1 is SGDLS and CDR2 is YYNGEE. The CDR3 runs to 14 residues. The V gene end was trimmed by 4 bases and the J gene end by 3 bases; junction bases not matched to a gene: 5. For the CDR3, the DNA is TGTGCCAGCAGCATGGACAGGGTGGACTATGGCTACACCTTC. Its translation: CASSMDRVDYGYTF.

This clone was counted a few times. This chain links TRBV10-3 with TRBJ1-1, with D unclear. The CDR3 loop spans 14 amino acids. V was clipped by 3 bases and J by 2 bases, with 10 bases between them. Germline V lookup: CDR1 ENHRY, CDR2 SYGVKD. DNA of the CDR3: TGTGCCATCAGTGATGCCGGGGTCAACACTGAAGCTTTCTTT. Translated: CAISDAGVNTEAFF.

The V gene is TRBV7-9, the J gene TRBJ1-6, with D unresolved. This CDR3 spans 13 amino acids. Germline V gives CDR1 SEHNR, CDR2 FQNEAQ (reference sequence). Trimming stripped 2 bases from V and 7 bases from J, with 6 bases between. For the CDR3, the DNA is TGTGCCAGCAGCTTACACGAAAATTCACCCCTCCACTTT. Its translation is CASSLHENSPLHF.

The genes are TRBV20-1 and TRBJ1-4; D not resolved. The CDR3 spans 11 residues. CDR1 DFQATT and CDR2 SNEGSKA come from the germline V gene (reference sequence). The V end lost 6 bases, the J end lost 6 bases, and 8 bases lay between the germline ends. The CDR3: CSAGEDEKLFF. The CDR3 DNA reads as TGCAGTGCCGGCGAGGATGAAAAACTGTTTTTT.

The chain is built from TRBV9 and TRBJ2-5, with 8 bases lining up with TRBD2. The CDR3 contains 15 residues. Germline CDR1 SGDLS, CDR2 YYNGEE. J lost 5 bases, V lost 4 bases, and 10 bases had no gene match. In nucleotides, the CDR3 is TGTGCCAGCAGCCAAGCGGGGGCGCAGAGGGAGACCCAGTACTTC. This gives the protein CASSQAGAQRETQYF.

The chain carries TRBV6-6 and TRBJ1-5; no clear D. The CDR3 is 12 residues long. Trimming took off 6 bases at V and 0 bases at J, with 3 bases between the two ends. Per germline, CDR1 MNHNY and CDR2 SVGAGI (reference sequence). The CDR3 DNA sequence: TGTGCCAGCAGATATAGCAATCAGCCCCAGCATTTT. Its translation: CASRYSNQPQHF.

CDR3 residues: CASSLTGTGGTKNYNEQFF. CDR3 nucleotide sequence: TGTGCCAGCTCACTAACCGGGACAGGGGGCACTAAAAACTACAATGAGCAGTTCTTC. The J gene is TRBJ2-1, the V gene TRBV18; 12 nucleotides align to TRBD1. V lost 4 bases to trimming and J lost 3 bases; unmatched junction nucleotides: 13. The CDR3 is made up of 19 amino acids. Germline lookup yields CDR1 KGHSH and CDR2 LQKENI.

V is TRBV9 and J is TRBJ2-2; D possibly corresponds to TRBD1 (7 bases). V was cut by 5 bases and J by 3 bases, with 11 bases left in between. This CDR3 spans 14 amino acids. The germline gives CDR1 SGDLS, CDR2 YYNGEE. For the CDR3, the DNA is TGTGCCAGCAGGTCCAGGGGGGACACCGGGGAGCTGTTTTTT. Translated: CASRSRGDTGELFF.

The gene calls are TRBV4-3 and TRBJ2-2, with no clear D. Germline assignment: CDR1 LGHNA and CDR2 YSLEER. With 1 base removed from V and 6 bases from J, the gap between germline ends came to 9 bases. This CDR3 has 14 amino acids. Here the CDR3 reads CASSQVAPAGELFF. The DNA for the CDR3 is TGCGCCAGCAGCCAAGTTGCGCCAGCCGGGGAGCTGTTTTTT.

The CDR3, as DNA: TGTGCCAGCAGCCCCTTAGCGGGAGGGCCCTACAATGAGCAGTTCTTC. It yields the protein CASSPLAGGPYNEQFF. This rearrangement joins TRBV9 to TRBJ2-1; the match to TRBD2 covers 11 bases. J lost 2 bases, V lost 4 bases, and 5 bases had no gene match. Germline V gene data show CDR1 as SGDLS and CDR2 as YYNGEE. This CDR3 contains 16 residues.

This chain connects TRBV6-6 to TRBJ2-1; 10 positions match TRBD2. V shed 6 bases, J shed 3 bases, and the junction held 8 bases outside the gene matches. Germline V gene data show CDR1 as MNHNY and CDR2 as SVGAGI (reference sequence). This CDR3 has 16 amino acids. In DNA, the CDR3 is TGTGCCAGCAGATTAGCGGGAGGCAAGTTCTACAATGAGCAGTTCTTC. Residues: CASRLAGGKFYNEQFF.

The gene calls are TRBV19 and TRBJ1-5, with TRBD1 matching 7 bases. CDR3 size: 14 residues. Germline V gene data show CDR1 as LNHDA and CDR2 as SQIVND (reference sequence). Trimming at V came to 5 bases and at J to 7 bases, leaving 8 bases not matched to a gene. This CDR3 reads CASSGQGVRQPQHF. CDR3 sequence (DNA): TGTGCCAGTAGTGGGCAGGGGGTTCGGCAGCCCCAGCATTTT.

The CDR3 DNA reads as TGCAGTCAGGGGGCAGATACGCAGTATTTT. Amino acids: CSQGADTQYF. The chain recombines TRBV20-1 with TRBJ2-3; 7 bases are shared with TRBD1. CDR3 length: 10 amino acids. Germline CDR1 is DFQATT and CDR2 is SNEGSKA (reference sequence). V lost 8 bases to trimming and J lost 4 bases; unmatched junction nucleotides: 0.